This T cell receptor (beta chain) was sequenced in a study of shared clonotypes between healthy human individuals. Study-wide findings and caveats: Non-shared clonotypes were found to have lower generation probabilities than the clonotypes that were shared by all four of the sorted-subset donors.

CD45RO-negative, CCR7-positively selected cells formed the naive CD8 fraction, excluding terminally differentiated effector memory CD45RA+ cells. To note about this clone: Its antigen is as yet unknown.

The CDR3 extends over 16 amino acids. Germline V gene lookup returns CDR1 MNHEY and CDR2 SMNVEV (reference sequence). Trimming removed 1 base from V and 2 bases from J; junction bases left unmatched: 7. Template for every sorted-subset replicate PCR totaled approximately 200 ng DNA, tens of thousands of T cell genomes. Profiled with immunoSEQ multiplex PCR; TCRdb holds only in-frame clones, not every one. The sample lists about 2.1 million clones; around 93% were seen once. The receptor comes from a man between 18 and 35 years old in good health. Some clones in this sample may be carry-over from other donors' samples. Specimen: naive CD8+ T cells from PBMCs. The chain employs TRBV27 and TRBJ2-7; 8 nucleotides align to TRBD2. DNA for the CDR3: TGTGCCAGCAGTTTATTAGCGGGATCCTTCCCCTACGAGCAGTACTTC. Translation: CASSLLAGSFPYEQYF.